The present TCR beta chain was sequenced within a study of identifying expanded T cells in peripheral blood. Points from the study as a whole: Across healthy donors, higher total template counts meant significantly greater roughly 2-week count variance.

As regards this clone: The antigen is unknown.

During the collection period, no donor immune events like infections were recorded. Profiling relied on immunoSEQ multiplex PCR, and the TCRdb table lists in-frame clones only, not all of them. The repertoire holds about 130,000 clones, with 86% as singletons. This sequence was found in a person aged 18 to 70 in good health. The sequenced sample consisted of blood.

This CDR3 reads CASSSGTSGYTF. CDR3 nucleotide sequence: TGTGCCAGCAGTTCCGGGACCAGCGGCTACACCTTC. The genes are TRBV6-5 and TRBJ1-2; possibly TRBD1 for D (5 bases). This CDR3 spans 12 amino acids. Germline V lookup: CDR1 MNHEY, CDR2 SVGAGI. V was clipped by 4 bases and J by 8 bases, with 11 bases between them.